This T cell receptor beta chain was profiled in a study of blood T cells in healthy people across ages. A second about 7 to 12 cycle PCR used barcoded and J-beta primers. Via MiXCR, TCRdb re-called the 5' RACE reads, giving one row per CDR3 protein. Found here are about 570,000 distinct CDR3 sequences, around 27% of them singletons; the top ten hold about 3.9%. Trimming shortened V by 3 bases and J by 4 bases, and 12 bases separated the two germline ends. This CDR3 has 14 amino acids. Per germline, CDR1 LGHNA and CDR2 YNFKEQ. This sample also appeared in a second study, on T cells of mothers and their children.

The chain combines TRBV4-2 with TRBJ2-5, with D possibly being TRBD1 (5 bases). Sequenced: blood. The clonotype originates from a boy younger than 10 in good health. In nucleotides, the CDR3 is TGTGCCAGCAGCCAGGGGCCTAGAGGAGAGACCCAGTACTTC. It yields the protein CASSQGPRGETQYF.